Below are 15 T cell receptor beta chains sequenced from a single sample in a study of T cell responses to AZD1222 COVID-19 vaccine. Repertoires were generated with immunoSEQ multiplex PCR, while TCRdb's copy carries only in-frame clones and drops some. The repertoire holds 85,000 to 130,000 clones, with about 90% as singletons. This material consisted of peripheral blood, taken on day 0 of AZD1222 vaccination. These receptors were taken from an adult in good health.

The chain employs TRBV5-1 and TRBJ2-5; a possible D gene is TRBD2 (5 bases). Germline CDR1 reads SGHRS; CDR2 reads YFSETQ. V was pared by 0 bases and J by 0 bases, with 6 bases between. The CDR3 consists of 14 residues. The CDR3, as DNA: TGCGCCAGCAGCTTGGTTAGCGACCAAGAGACCCAGTACTTC. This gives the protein CASSLVSDQETQYF.

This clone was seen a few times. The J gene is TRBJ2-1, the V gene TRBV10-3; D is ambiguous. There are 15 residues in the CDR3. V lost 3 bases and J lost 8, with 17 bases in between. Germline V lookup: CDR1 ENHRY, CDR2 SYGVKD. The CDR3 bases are TGTGCCATCAGTGACGCCGACTTCGAAGCCCATGAGCAGTTCTTC. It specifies CAISDADFEAHEQFF.

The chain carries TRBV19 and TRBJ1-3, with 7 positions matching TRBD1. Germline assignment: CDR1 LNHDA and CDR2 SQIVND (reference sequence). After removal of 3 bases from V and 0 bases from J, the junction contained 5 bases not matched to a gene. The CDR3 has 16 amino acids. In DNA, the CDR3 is TGTGCCAGTAGTATTGGGGACAGAGTCTCTGGAAACACCATATATTTT. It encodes CASSIGDRVSGNTIYF.

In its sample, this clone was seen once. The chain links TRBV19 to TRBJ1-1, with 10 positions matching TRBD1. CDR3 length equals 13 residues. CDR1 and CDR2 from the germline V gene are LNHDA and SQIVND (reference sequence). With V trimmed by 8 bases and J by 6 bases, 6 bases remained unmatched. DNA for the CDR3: TGTGCCAGTGGGACAGGGGTCTATTCTGAAGCTTTCTTT. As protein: CASGTGVYSEAFF. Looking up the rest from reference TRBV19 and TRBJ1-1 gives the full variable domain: DGGITQSPKYLFRKEGQNVTLSCEQNLNHDAMYWYRQDPGQGLRLIYYSQIVNDFQKGDIAEGYSVSREKKESFPLTVTSAQKNPTAFYLCASGTGVYSEAFFGQGTRLTVV.

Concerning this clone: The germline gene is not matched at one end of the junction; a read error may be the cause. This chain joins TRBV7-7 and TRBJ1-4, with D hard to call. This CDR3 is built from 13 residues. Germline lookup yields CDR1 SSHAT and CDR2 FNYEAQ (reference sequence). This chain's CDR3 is CASSDATNEKLFF. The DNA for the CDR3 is TGTGCTAGCAGCGATGCAACTAATGAAAAACTGTTTTTT. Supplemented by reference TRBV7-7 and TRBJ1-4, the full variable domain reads GAGVSQSPRYKVTKRGQDVTLRCDPISSHATLYWYQQALGQGPEFLTYFNYEAQPDKSGLPSDRFSAERPEGSISTLTIQRTEQRDSAMYRCASSDATNEKLFFGSGTQLSVL.

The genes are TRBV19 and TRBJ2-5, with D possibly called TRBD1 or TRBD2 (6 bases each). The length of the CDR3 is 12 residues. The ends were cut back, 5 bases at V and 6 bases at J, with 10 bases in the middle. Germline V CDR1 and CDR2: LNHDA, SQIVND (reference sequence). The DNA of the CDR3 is TGTGCCAGTAGTGAGGGGGGAAAGACCCAGTACTTC. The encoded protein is CASSEGGKTQYF.

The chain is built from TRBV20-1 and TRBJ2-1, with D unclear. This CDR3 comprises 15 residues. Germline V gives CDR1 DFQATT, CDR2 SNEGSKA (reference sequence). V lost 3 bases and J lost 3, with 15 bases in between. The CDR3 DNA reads TGCAGTGCTAGTCGTTTGCGGACCTTCTACAATGAGCAGTTCTTC. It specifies CSASRLRTFYNEQFF.

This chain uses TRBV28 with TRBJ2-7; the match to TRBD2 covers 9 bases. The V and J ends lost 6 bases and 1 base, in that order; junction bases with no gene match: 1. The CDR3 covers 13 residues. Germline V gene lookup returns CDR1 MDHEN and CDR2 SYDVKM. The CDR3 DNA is TGTGCCAGCAGCCTAGCGGGGTCCTACGAGCAGTACTTC. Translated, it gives CASSLAGSYEQYF.

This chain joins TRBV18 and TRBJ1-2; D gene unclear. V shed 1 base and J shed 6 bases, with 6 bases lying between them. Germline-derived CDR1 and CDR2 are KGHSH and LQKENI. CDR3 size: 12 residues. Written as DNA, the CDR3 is TGTGCCAGCTCACCACAGAACGATGGCTACACCTTC. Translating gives CASSPQNDGYTF.

The CDR3 DNA is TGCGCCAGCAGATGGCCGGGACAGGGGAACGAGCAGTACTTC. Translation gives CASRWPGQGNEQYF. The rearrangement uses TRBV10-2 and TRBJ2-7, with 10 positions matching TRBD1. This CDR3 is built from 14 residues. V was clipped by 6 bases and J by 5 bases; unmatched bases: 7. The germline V gene encodes CDR1 WSHSY and CDR2 SAAADI.

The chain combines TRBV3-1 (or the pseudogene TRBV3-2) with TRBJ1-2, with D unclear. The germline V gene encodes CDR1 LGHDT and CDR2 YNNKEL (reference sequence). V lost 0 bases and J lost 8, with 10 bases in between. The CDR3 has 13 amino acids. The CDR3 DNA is TGTGCCAGCAGCCAAGATATTGGCGGGGGCTACACCTTC. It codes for CASSQDIGGGYTF.

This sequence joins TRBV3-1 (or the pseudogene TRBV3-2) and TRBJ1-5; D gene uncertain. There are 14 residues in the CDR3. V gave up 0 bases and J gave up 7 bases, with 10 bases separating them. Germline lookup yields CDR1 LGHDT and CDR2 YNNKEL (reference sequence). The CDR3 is CASSQETGGQPQHF. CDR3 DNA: TGTGCCAGCAGCCAAGAAACGGGAGGGCAGCCCCAGCATTTT.

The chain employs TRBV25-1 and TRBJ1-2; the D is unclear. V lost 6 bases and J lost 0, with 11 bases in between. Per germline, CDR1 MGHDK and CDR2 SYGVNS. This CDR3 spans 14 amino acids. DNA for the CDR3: TGTGCCAGCAGGTCTCCGGGGACTAACTATGGCTACACCTTC. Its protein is CASRSPGTNYGYTF.

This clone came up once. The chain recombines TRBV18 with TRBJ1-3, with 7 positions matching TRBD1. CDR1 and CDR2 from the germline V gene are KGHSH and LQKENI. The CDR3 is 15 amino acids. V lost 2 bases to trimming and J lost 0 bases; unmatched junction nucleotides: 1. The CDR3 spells CASSPGQDSGNTIYF. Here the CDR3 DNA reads TGTGCCAGCTCACCAGGACAGGACTCTGGAAACACCATATATTTT.

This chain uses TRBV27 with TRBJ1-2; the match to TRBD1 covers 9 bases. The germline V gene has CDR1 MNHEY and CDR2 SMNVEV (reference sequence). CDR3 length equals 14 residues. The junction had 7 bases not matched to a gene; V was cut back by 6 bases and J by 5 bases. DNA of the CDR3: TGTGCCAGCAGGCAGGGACAGGGATATTATGGCTACACCTTC. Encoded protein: CASRQGQGYYGYTF.